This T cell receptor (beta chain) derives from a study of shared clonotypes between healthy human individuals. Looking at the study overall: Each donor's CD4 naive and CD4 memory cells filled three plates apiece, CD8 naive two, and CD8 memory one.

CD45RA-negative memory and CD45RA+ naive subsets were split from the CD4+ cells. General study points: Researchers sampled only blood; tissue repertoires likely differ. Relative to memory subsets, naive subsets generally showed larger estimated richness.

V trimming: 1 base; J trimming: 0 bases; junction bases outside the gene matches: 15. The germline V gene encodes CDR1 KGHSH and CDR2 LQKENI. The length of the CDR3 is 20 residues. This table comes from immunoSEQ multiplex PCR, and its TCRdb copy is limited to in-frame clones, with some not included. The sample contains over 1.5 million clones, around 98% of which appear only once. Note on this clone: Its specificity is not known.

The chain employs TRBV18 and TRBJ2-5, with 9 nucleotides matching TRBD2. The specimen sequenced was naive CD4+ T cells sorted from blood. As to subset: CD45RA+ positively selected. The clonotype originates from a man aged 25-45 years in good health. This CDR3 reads CASSPLQLAPTSGYQETQYF. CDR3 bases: TGTGCCAGCTCACCACTGCAGCTGGCCCCGACTAGCGGATACCAAGAGACCCAGTACTTC.